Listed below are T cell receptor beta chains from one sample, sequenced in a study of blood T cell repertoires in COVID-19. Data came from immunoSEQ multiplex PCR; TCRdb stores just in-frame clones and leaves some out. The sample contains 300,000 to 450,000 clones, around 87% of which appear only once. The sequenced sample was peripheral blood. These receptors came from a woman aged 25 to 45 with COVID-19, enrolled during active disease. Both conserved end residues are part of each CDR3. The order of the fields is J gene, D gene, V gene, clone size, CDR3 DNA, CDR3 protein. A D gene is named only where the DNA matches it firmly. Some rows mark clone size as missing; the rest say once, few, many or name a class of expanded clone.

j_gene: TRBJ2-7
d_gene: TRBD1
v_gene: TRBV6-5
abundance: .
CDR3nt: TGTGCCAGCAGTTACACGGACAGGGCCCATTCCTACGAGCAGTACTTC
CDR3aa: CASSYTDRAHSYEQYF

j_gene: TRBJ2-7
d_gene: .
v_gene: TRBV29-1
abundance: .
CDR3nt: TGCAGCGCTCGGGATTCAGGGGATGCCTCCTACGAGCAGTACTTC
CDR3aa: CSARDSGDASYEQYF

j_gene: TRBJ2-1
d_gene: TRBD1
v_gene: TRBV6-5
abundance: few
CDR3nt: TGTGCCAGCAGTCAGGGGGCCCTTAATGAGCAGTTCTTC
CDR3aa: CASSQGALNEQFF

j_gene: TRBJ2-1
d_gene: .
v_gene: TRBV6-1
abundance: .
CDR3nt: TGTGCCAGCAGTGAGGGGGGGGCGTATGAGCAGTTCTTC
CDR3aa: CASSEGGAYEQFF

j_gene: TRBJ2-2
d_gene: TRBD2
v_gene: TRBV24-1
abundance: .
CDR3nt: TGTGCCACCAGTGGGCGTAGCGGGAGAGCGAACACCGGGGAGCTGTTTTTT
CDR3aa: CATSGRSGRANTGELFF

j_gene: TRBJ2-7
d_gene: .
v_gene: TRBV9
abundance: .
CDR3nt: TGTGCCAGCAGCGAAACACCCAGTACCTACGAGCAGTACTTC
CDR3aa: CASSETPSTYEQYF

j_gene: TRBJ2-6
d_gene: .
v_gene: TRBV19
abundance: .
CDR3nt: TGTGCCACGGGACTGCCCTCTGGGGCCAACGTCCTGACTTTC
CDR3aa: CATGLPSGANVLTF

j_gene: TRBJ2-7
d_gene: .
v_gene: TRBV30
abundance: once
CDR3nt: TGTGCCTGGAGTCCCCGGAGGACGACCTACGAGCAGTACTTC
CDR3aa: CAWSPRRTTYEQYF

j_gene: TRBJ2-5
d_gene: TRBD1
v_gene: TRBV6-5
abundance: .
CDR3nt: TGTGCCAGCACTAGGGACAGCCAAGAGACCCAGTACTTC
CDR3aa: CASTRDSQETQYF

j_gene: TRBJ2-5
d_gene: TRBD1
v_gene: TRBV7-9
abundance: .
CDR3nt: TGTGCCAGCAGCCCGTTGGGACAGCAAGAGACCCAGTACTTC
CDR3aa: CASSPLGQQETQYF

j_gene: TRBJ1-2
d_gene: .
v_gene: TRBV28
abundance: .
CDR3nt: TGTGCCAGCCGAGTCGGGGAAAACTATGGCTACACCTTC
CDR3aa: CASRVGENYGYTF

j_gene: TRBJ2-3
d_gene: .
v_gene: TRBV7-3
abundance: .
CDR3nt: TGTGCCAGCAGCTCCCTAGGGGGGGGCACAGATACGCAGTATTTT
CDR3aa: CASSSLGGGTDTQYF

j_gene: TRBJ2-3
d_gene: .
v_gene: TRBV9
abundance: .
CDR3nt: TGTGCCAGCAGCGTGTCCGTCACAGATACGCAGTATTTT
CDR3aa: CASSVSVTDTQYF

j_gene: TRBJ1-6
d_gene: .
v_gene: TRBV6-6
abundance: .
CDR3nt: TGTGCCAGCTCGAGCTCGTCGAATTCACCCCTCCACTTT
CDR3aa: CASSSSSNSPLHF

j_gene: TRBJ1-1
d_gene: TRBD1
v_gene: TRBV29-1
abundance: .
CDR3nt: TGCAGCGTTGAGCCGACAGGGGTAGGGACTGAAGCTTTCTTT
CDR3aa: CSVEPTGVGTEAFF

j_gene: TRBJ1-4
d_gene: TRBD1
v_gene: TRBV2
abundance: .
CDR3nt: TGTGCCAGCATCCTCCGGGCAGGGGGGAGTGAAAAACTGTTTTTT
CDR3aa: CASILRAGGSEKLFF

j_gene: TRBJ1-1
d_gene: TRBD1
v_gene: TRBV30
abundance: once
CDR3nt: TGTGCCTGGAGTAAGGCGGGACAGGGAGGCACTGAAGCTTTCTTT
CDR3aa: CAWSKAGQGGTEAFF

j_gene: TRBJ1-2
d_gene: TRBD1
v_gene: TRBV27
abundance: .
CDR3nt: TGTGCCAGCAGTTTATCGACTGGACAGGGAACCAACTATGGCTACACCTTC
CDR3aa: CASSLSTGQGTNYGYTF

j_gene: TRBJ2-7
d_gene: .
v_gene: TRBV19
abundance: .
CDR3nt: TGTGCCAGTAGTAGTCGGGGACTTCCTTACGAGCAGTACTTC
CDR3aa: CASSSRGLPYEQYF

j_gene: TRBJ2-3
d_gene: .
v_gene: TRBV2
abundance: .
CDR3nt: TGTGCCAGCAGGATCGGGGTCCCCGGGGATACGCAGTATTTT
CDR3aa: CASRIGVPGDTQYF

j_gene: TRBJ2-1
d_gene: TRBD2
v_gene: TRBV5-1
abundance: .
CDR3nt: TGCGCCAGCAGCCGGACCGGGACTAGCGGCCACAATGAGCAGTTCTTC
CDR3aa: CASSRTGTSGHNEQFF

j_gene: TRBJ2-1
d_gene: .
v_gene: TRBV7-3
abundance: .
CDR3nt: TGTGCCAGCAGCTTAACCAGCGGTGCCTACAATGAGCAGTTCTTC
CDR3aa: CASSLTSGAYNEQFF

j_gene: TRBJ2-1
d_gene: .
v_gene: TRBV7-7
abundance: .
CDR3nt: TGTGCTACTATTCCCCCTAGGTACAATGAGCAGTTCTTC
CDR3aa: CATIPPRYNEQFF

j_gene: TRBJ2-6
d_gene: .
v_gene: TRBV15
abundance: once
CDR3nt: TGTGCCACCAGCGGAACAGGGTCTGGGGCCAACGTCCTGACTTTC
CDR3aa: CATSGTGSGANVLTF

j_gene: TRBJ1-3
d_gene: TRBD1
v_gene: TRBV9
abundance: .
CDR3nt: TGTGCCAGCAGCGTGAGGGACAGCCTAAGCTCTGGAAACACCATATATTTT
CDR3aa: CASSVRDSLSSGNTIYF

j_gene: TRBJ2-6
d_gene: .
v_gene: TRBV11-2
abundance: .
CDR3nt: TGTGCCAGCAGCTTAGAAGCCTCCGGGGCCAACGTCCTGACTTTC
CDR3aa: CASSLEASGANVLTF

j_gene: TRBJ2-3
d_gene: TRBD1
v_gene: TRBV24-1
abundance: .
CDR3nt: TGTGCCACCGGGGCCGGGAGGGACAGGGGGACGAGGGGGACAGATACGCAGTATTTT
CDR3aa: CATGAGRDRGTRGTDTQYF

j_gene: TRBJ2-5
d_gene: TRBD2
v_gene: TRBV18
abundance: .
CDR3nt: TGTGCCAGCTCACCCGGGGGTAGCGGGACCGAGACCCAGTACTTC
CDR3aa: CASSPGGSGTETQYF

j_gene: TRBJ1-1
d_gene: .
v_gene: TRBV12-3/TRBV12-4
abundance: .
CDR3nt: TGTGCCAGCAAGGGAGTGAACACTGAAGCTTTCTTT
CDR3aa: CASKGVNTEAFF

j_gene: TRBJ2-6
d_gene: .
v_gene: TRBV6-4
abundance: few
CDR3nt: TGTGCCAGCAGTGCAGGGGGGCAGTCTGGGGCCAACGTCCTGACTTTC
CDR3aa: CASSAGGQSGANVLTF

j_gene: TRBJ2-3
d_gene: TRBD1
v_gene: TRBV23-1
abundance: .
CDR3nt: TGCGCCAGCAGTCAATCGGGGGTCAGGGGGCTCTGCACAGATACGCAGTATTTT
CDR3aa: CASSQSGVRGLCTDTQYF

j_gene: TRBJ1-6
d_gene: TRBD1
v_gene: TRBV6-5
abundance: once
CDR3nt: TGTGCCAGCAGGTTAGGACAGGGCGGATCACCCCTCCACTTT
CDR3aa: CASRLGQGGSPLHF

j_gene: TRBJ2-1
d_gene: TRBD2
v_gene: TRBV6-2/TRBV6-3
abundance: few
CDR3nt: TGTGCCAGCAGTAAAGGAGGGAGCGCGGGAGACGCCTACAATGAGCAGTTCTTC
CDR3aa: CASSKGGSAGDAYNEQFF

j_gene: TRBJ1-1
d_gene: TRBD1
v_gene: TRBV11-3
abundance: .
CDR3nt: TGTGCCAGCAGCTTCGACAGGGGGGACACTGAAGCTTTCTTT
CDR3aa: CASSFDRGDTEAFF

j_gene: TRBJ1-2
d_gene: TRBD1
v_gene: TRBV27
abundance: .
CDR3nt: TGTGCCAGCAGAGGGACAGGGCAAGACTACACCTTC
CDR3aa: CASRGTGQDYTF

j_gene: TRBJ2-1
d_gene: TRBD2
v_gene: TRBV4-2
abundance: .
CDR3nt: TGTGCCAGCAGCCAAGTCGGGACTAGCGGATACAATGAGCAGTTCTTC
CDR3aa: CASSQVGTSGYNEQFF

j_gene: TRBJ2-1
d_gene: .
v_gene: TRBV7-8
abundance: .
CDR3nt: TGTGCCAGCAGCTTAGTTGTTAGCTCCTACAATGAGCAGTTCTTC
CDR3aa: CASSLVVSSYNEQFF

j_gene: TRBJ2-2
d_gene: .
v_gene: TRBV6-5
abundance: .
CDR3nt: TGTGCCAGCACGTTCAGGGCGGACACCGGGGAGCTGTTTTTT
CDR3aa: CASTFRADTGELFF

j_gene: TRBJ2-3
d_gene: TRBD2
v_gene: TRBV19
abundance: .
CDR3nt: TGTGCCAGTAGGATTAGCGGGCGCACAGATACGCAGTATTTT
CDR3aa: CASRISGRTDTQYF

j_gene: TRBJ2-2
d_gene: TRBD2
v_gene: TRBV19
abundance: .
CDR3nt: TGTGCCAGTAGTACCCCGGGACTAGCGAACACCGGGGAGCTGTTTTTT
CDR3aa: CASSTPGLANTGELFF

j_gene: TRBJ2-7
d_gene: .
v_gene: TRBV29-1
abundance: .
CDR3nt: TGCAGCGTTGTCGGAGGGAGTTCCTACGAGCAGTACTTC
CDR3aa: CSVVGGSSYEQYF

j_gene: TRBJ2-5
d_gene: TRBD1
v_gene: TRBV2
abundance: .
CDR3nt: TGTGCCAGTCGCGGACAGGGAAAGGGCGGAGAGACCCAGTACTTC
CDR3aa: CASRGQGKGGETQYF

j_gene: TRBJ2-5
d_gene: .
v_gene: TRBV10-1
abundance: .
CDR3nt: TGCGCCAGTACAGGGCGTTACCAAGAGACCCAGTACTTC
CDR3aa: CASTGRYQETQYF

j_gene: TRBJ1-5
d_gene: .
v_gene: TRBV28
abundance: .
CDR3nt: TGTGCCAGCCATTCAGGGGCTGGCAATCAGCCCCAGCATTTT
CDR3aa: CASHSGAGNQPQHF

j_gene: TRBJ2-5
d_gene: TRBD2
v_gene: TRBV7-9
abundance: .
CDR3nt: TGTGCCAGCAGCGCCCGGACTAGCGGGAGAAGTCAAGAGACCCAGTACTTC
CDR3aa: CASSARTSGRSQETQYF

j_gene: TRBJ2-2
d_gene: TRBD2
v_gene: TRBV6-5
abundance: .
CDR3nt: TGTGCCAGCAGTAGGGGACTACTACAGGGGGAGCTGTTTTTT
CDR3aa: CASSRGLLQGELFF

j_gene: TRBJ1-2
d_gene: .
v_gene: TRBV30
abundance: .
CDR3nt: TGTGCCTGGAGTGTAGGAGCCCCCTATGGCTACACCTTC
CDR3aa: CAWSVGAPYGYTF

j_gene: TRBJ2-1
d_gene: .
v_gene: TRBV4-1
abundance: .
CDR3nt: TGCGCCAGCAGCCAAGATCCGGTAGCGGAAACCTACAATGAGCAGTTCTTC
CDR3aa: CASSQDPVAETYNEQFF

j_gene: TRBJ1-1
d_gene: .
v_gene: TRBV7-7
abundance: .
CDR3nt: TGTGCTAGCAGTCCGGGGGTAGAGAATGAGGGCACTGAAGCTTTCTTT
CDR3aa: CASSPGVENEGTEAFF

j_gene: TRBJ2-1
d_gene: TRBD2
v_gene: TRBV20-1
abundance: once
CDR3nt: TGCAGTGCTTTCGTAGCGGGAAATCAGTTCTTC
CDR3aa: CSAFVAGNQFF